Below are 3 T cell receptor beta chains sequenced from a single sample in a study of cytomegalovirus exposure and HLA in healthy donors. With 60 Vbeta and 13 Jbeta primers, the PCR was carried out. Data came from immunoSEQ multiplex PCR; TCRdb stores just in-frame clones and leaves some out. The sample comprises some 150,000 clones, roughly 79% of which are singletons, and about 1% rests with the top ten. The sequencing input was PBMCs. The origin of the receptors is a male donor in good health and CMV-seronegative.

CDR3 in amino acids: CASSPLAGGSDEQYF. DNA for the CDR3: TGTGCCAGCAGTCCACTAGCGGGGGGGTCCGACGAGCAGTACTTC. This chain links TRBV5-6 with TRBJ2-5; 13 bases fit TRBD2. The closer fit of TRBJ2-7 to the DNA end suggests the J call may be wrong. The CDR3 runs to 15 residues. The germline gives CDR1 SGHDT, CDR2 YYEEEE.

This clone was detected only once. V gene TRBV4-2 combines with J gene TRBJ1-1, with 8 positions matching TRBD1. From germline, CDR1 is LGHNA and CDR2 YNFKEQ. With V trimmed by 1 base and J by 0 bases, 1 base remained unmatched. There are 15 residues in the CDR3. CDR3 residues: CASSQAGGMNTEAFF. CDR3 bases: TGTGCCAGCAGCCAAGCAGGGGGCATGAACACTGAAGCTTTCTTT.

This clone occurred a few times. The chain couples TRBV5-6 to TRBJ2-2; D call uncertain. This CDR3 has 13 amino acids. The V end was cut by 6 bases, the J end by 1 base, with 7 bases between. From germline, CDR1 is SGHDT and CDR2 YYEEEE. CDR3 nucleotide sequence: TGTGCCAGCAAGGAGAGGAACACCGGGGAGCTGTTTTTT. This sequence encodes CASKERNTGELFF. The full variable domain, rest sourced from reference TRBV5-6 and TRBJ2-2, is DAGVTQSPTHLIKTRGQQVTLRCSPKSGHDTVSWYQQALGQGPQFIFQYYEEEERQRGNFPDRFSGHQFPNYSSELNVNALLLGDSALYLCASKERNTGELFFGEGSRLTVL.